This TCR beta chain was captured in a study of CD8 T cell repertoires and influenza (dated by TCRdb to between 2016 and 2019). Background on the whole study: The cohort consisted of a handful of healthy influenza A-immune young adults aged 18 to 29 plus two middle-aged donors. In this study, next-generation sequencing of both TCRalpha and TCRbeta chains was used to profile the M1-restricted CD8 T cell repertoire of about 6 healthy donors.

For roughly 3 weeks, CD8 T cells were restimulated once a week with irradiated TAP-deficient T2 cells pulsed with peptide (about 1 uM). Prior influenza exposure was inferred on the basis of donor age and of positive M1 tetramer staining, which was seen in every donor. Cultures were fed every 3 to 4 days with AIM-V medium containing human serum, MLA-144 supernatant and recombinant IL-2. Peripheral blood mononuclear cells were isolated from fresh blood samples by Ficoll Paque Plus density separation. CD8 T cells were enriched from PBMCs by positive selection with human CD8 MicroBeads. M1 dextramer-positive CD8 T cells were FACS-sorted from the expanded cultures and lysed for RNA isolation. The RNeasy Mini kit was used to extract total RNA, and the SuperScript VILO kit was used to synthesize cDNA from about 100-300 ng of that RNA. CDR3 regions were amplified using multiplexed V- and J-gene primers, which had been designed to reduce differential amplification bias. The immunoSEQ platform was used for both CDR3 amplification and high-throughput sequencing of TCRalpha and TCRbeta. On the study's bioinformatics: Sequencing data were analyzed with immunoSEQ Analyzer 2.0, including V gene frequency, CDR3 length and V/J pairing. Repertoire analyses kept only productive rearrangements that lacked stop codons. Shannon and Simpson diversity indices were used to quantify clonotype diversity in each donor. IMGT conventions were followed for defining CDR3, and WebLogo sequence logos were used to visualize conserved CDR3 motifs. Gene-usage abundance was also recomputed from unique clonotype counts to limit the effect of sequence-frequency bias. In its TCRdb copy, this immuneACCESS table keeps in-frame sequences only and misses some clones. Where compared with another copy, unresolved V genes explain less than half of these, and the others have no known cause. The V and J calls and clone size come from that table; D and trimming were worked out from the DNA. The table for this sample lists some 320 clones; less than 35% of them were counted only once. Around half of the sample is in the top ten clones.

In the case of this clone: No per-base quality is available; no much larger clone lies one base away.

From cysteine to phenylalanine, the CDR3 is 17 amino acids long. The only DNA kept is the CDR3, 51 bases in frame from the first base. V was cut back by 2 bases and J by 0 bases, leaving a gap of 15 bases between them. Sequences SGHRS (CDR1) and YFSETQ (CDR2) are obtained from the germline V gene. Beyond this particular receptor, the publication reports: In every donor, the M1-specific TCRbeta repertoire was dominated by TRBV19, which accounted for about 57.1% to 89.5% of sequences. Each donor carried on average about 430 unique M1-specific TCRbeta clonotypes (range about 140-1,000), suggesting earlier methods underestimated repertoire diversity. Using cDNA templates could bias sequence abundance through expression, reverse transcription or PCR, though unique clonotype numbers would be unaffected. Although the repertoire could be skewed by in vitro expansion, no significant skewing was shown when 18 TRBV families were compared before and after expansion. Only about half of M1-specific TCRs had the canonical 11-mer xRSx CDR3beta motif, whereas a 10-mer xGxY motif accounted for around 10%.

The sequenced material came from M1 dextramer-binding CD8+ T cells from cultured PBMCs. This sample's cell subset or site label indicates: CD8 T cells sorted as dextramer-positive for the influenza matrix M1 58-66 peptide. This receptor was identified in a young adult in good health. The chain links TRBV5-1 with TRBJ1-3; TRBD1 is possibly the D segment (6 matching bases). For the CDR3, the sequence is CASSLGDISYSGNTIYF. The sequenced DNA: TGCGCCAGCAGCTTAGGGGACATCTCATACTCTGGAAACACCATATATTTT.